The T cell receptor beta chain under discussion was sequenced for a study of regulatory T cells in long-lasting Graves disease listed by TCRdb under 2021. About the study as a whole: Persistent Graves' disease meant more than 5 years of antithyroid drug treatment with TSH receptor autoantibodies that stayed positive. This study used TCR sequencing and RNA sequencing of peripheral blood to compare persistent Graves' disease patients against newly diagnosed Graves' disease patients. The study was conducted in China and was registered as a clinical trial. Persistent Graves' disease patients in the clinical cohort had taken antithyroid drugs for 9.5 to 13 years on average. A total of 33 samples underwent TCR sequencing, from about 13 patients with persistent Graves' disease and 20 or so patients with newly diagnosed Graves' disease. General conclusions and limits of the study: More public clonotypes were shared among persistent patients (roughly 2,700) than among newly diagnosed patients (966). Lower TCR Shannon entropy and fewer highly expanded clones were observed in persistent Graves' disease patients than in newly diagnosed patients, which suggested clonal expansion. Sequencing and analysis were limited to the TCR beta chain. The small sample size was acknowledged by the authors as a limitation that may reduce accuracy. Because the primary lesion, thyroid tissue, could not be accessed, the study looked at peripheral blood alone. TRBV28, TRBJ1-2 and TRBJ2-5 were preferentially used in persistent disease, while TRBV20-1 and TRBJ2-1 were favored in newly diagnosed disease.

The library relied on multiplex PCR. The sequencer was an Illumina HiSeq 4000. iRepertoire HTBI primers and Arm-PCR amplification of CDR3 regions were used to construct TCR beta libraries. Gel purification was performed on PCR products prior to sequencing. In the source study's methods: A total of fewer than 70 TRBV and 14 TRBJ segments were identified across samples and were used for gene usage analysis of CDR3 amino acid clonotypes. Filtered high-quality paired reads were merged into contigs using COPE and FqMerger. BLAST was used to align contigs to the IMGT TRBV, TRBD and TRBJ reference genes, and CDR3 was defined following IMGT. Clonotypes above 0.1% frequency were classified as highly expanded clones. Shannon entropy was used to measure repertoire diversity, and the Gini coefficient was used to measure V-J evenness. Clonotypes shared by more than one individual were considered public. TCRdb reprocessing: public reads trimmed at Q25 with fastp, clones called with MiXCR, in-frame beta chains kept. Rows with one shared CDR3 protein collapse into an entry with the most common genes and DNA. The V and J calls were determined by TCRdb, not by the authors. Present in this sample are more than 350,000 distinct CDR3 sequences, approximately 22% of which were seen just once. The ten largest clones take up around an eighth of the sample.

The time point label corresponds to: persistent/refractory GD, antithyroid drugs over 5 years with positive TRAb. For both TCR sequencing and RNA sequencing, RNA was extracted from PBMCs using TRIzol. Graves' disease was diagnosed according to American Thyroid Association guidelines. Patients were recruited from an endocrinology department in Xi'an, China. Each patient gave around 9.2 milliliters of peripheral blood, collected in an EDTA anticoagulant tube. Ficoll Paque Plus density gradient separation was used to isolate PBMCs, and no further T cell sorting was done. RNA quality was checked with an Agilent 2100 Bioanalyzer and agarose gel, and concentration with a NanoDrop 2000. As concerns this clonotype: Its recognized antigen is unknown. The sample holds no much larger clone one base away, and base qualities are not on file.

The CDR3 spans 14 residues, from the cysteine through the phenylalanine. Only the CDR3 region is kept as DNA, spanning 42 bases read in frame from base 1. Trimming takes 5 bases from V and 6 bases from J, and the germline ends sit 17 bases apart. Taken from the germline V gene (reference sequence), the CDR1 and CDR2 loops are DFQATT and SNEGSKA. The rearranged segments are TRBV20-1 and TRBJ2-1; the D gene is perhaps TRBD1, on 5 matching bases. The sample was peripheral blood mononuclear cells (PBMCs), taken when the disease was refractory, from a patient treated with antithyroid drugs. The receptor was derived from a female donor with Graves disease. The CDR3 is CSAPVEGVGNEQFF. The DNA is as follows: TGCAGTGCTCCTGTGGAAGGGGTAGGCAATGAGCAGTTCTTC.